The 10 T cell receptor beta chains below were found in one sample sequenced in a study of T-cell memory formation after mild COVID-19 (TCRdb year 2021). Library preparation employed 5' RACE. TCRdb records Illumina NovaSeq 6000 as the sequencer. The raw public reads went through TCRdb reprocessing: fastp at Q25, MiXCR clone calling, in-frame beta chains kept. Rows merge per CDR3 protein into single entries with the most common DNA and genes. The sample records roughly 150,000 distinct CDR3 sequences, about 14% of which are singletons. 14% of the sample is held by the ten biggest clonotypes. The sequencing input was PBMCs or a T cell subset sorted from them (not recorded which). These receptor sequences come from an adult woman who had mild COVID-19 (a few samples of this study predate the infection). The sample titles of this study are shuffled in the database, so cell type and time point are left out; the donor was told from shared clones.

The chain joins TRBV18 to TRBJ1-1, with D maybe TRBD1 (6 bases). The CDR3 sequence is 13 residues long. Germline CDR1 is KGHSH and CDR2 is LQKENI. The germline V and J ends were trimmed by 5 bases and 3 bases, with 10 bases remaining between them. As DNA, the CDR3 is TGTGCCAGCTCAGAGGACAGCCACACTGAAGCTTTCTTT. As protein: CASSEDSHTEAFF.

This clonotype occurred a few times. J is TRBJ2-7 and V is TRBV27, with D uncertain. The CDR3 has 14 residues. Trimming took 3 bases from V and 2 from J, leaving 11 bases between them. Per the germline V gene, CDR1 is MNHEY and CDR2 is SMNVEV (reference sequence). The CDR3 nucleotides read TGTGCCAGCAGTTTTGGCGGTAACCCCTACGAGCAGTACTTC. As protein: CASSFGGNPYEQYF.

There are a few counts of this clonotype. The rearrangement joins TRBV5-1 to TRBJ1-1, with D possibly TRBD1 on 5 matching bases. Trimming took off 2 bases at V and 0 bases at J, with 8 bases between the two ends. This CDR3 spans 14 amino acids. Germline CDR1 SGHRS, CDR2 YFSETQ. The CDR3 DNA reads as TGCGCCAGCAGCTTAGACAGTTTGAACACTGAAGCTTTCTTT. Its protein is CASSLDSLNTEAFF.

This chain connects TRBV29-1 to TRBJ2-2, with D unresolved. The V and J ends lost 4 bases and 6 bases respectively, with 12 bases between them. The CDR3 is 13 amino acids. In germline, CDR1 is SQVTM, CDR2 ANQGSEA. CDR3 in DNA: TGCAGCGTTGTATTGACTCTGTCCGGGGAGCTGTTTTTT. Its protein product is CSVVLTLSGELFF.

V usage is TRBV5-6 and J usage is TRBJ1-1, with D uncertain. Germline CDR1 is SGHDT and CDR2 is YYEEEE. The V and J ends lost 2 bases and 1 base respectively, with 6 bases between them. The CDR3 sequence is 13 residues long. The CDR3 DNA reads TGTGCCAGCAGCTTACCCGCGAACACTGAAGCTTTCTTT. Its translation is CASSLPANTEAFF.

The chain combines TRBV24-1 with TRBJ2-1; 7 positions match TRBD2. Per germline, CDR1 KGHDR and CDR2 SFDVKD. This CDR3 contains 17 residues. The J segment lost 1 base and the V segment lost 2 bases, leaving 7 bases of the junction unmatched. CDR3 loop: CATSDSKLAVSYNEQFF. The CDR3 DNA follows: TGTGCCACCAGTGATTCAAAGCTAGCGGTTTCCTACAATGAGCAGTTCTTC.

This clonotype occurred a few times. The rearrangement joins TRBV18 to TRBJ2-1; 8 bases are a match to TRBD1. Germline lookup yields CDR1 KGHSH and CDR2 LQKENI. With 3 bases clipped from V and 4 bases from J, the junction kept 5 bases outside the gene matches. The CDR3 length is 15 residues. CDR3 sequence: CASSPRQGMYNEQFF. CDR3 DNA: TGTGCCAGCTCACCCCGACAGGGGATGTACAATGAGCAGTTCTTC.

In its sample, this clonotype was seen a few times. V and J are TRBV15 and TRBJ2-2; 9 bases agree with TRBD1. The length of the CDR3 is 15 residues. J was trimmed by 3 bases and V by 2 bases; bases with no gene match: 1. Germline CDR1 LNHNV, CDR2 YYDKDF (reference sequence). The DNA of the CDR3 is TGTGCCACCAGCAGATGGGACAGGGACACCGGGGAGCTGTTTTTT. Protein product: CATSRWDRDTGELFF.

This clonotype occurred a few times. The V call is TRBV7-2, the J call TRBJ2-5; TRBD2 matches at 10 bases. This CDR3 is 17 amino acids long. Germline assignment: CDR1 SGHTA and CDR2 FQGNSA. The trim removed 2 bases at V and 4 bases at J, leaving 10 bases unmatched. CDR3 in DNA: TGTGCCAGCAGCTTAAGACCGGGACTAGCGTTGGGAGAGACCCAGTACTTC. As protein: CASSLRPGLALGETQYF.

This clonotype turned up a few times. The rearrangement joins TRBV6-1 to TRBJ2-2; D not certain. The V and J ends lost 2 bases and 6 bases respectively, with 16 bases between them. The CDR3 is 16 residues long. Germline-derived CDR1 and CDR2 are MNHNS and SASEGT. This CDR3 is CASSELGRIRAGELFF. The CDR3 region has the DNA TGTGCCAGCAGTGAATTGGGTAGGATCCGGGCCGGGGAGCTGTTTTTT.